These 5 T cell receptor beta chains originate from one sample sequenced in a study of blood T cell repertoires in COVID-19. The repertoire was sequenced with immunoSEQ multiplex PCR; TCRdb's copy has only in-frame clones and lacks some. Of almost 55,000 clones in the sample, 80% to 85% were seen once. Sequenced input: peripheral blood. The receptors were gathered from a man in his fifties with acute or convalescent COVID-19.

V usage is TRBV30 and J usage is TRBJ2-2; possibly TRBD2 for D (7 bases). The ends were cut back, 3 bases at V and 4 bases at J, with 12 bases in the middle. Germline loops: CDR1 GTSNPN, CDR2 SVGIG (reference sequence). The CDR3 runs 14 residues. The CDR3 DNA reads TGTGCCTGGAGGCGGGGGCTTTCCACCGGGGAGCTGTTTTTT. It specifies CAWRRGLSTGELFF.

The gene calls are TRBV19 and TRBJ1-1; 10 positions agree with TRBD1. Trimming took 4 bases from V and 4 from J; bases not matched to a gene: 9. Germline CDR1 reads LNHDA; CDR2 reads SQIVND (reference sequence). The CDR3 has 16 amino acids. For the CDR3, the DNA is TGTGCCAGTAGTACTGTGGGGACAGGGGTGGCCACTGAAGCTTTCTTT. Translated, it gives CASSTVGTGVATEAFF.

This clone appeared once. The V call is TRBV16, the J call TRBJ1-3; weak D call: TRBD1 (5 bases). CDR1 and CDR2 from the germline V gene are KGHSY and FQNENV. The CDR3 has 16 amino acids. The V and J ends lost 0 bases and 2 bases respectively, with 11 bases between them. The CDR3 loop reads CASSQSRRGAGNTIYF. The CDR3, as DNA: TGTGCCAGCAGCCAATCAAGGAGGGGTGCTGGAAACACCATATATTTT.

For this clone: Since the CDR3 does not end with the conserved phenylalanine or tryptophan, this likely comes from a read error. The chain carries TRBV25-1 and TRBJ1-5; a weak D match, TRBD1 (5 bases). Deletions cut 8 bases from V and 5 bases from J, with 16 bases between. Germline CDR1 and CDR2: MGHDK and SYGVNS. CDR3 size: 14 residues. CDR3 region: CASGKAGPDQPQHL. CDR3 DNA sequence: TGTGCCAGCGGCAAGGCAGGGCCTGATCAGCCCCAGCATCTT.

As to this clone: Other DNA sequences in the same sample also yield this CDR3. The chain couples TRBV7-3 to TRBJ2-3, with D tentatively TRBD2 (6 bases). Germline V gene sequence: CDR1 SGHTA, CDR2 FQGTGA. The CDR3 loop spans 13 amino acids. The germline V and J ends were trimmed by 3 bases and 6 bases, with 10 bases remaining between them. CDR3: CASSLREGDTQYF. CDR3 DNA sequence: TGTGCCAGCAGCTTGCGGGAAGGCGATACGCAGTATTTT.